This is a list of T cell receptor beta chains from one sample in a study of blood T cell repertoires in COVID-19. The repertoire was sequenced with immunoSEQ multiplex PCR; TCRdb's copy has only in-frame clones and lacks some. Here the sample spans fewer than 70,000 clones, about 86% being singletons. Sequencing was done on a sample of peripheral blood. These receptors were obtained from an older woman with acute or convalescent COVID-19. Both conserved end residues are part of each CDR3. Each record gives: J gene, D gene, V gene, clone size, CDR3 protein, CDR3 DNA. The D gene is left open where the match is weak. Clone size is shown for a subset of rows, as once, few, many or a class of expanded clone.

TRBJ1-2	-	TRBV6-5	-	CASSPSPRGYGYTF	TGTGCCAGCTCCCCATCGCCCCGAGGCTATGGCTACACCTTC
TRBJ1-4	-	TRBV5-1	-	CASSLGDRHEKLFF	TGCGCCAGCAGCTTGGGAGACAGGCATGAAAAACTGTTTTTT
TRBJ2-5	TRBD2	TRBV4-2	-	CASSRLAGDQETQYF	TGTGCCAGCAGCCGACTAGCGGGGGACCAAGAGACCCAGTACTTC
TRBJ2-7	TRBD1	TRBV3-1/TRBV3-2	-	CASSSGQGGEQYF	TGTGCCAGCAGCTCAGGACAGGGAGGCGAGCAGTACTTC
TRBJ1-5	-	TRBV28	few	CASSLLNQPQHF	TGTGCCAGCAGCCTCCTCAATCAGCCCCAGCATTTT
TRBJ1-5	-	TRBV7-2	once	CASSLGGRQPQHF	TGTGCCAGCAGCTTAGGCGGCCGTCAGCCCCAGCATTTT
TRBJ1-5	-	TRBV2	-	CASSEQGLDGQPQHF	TGTGCCAGCAGTGAACAGGGGTTAGATGGCCAGCCCCAGCATTTT
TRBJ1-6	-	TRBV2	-	CASTEVADFYNSPLHF	TGTGCCAGCACCGAAGTTGCAGACTTCTATAATTCACCCCTCCACTTT
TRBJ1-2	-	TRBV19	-	CASTEDSGYGYTF	TGTGCCAGTACCGAGGACAGCGGCTATGGCTACACCTTC
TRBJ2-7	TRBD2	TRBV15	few	CATRASGGSYEQYF	TGTGCCACCAGGGCTAGCGGGGGGTCTTACGAGCAGTACTTC
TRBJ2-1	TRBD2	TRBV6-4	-	CASSAGLAGSMAEQFF	TGTGCCAGCAGCGCCGGACTAGCGGGGAGCATGGCGGAGCAGTTCTTC
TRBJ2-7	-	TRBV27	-	CASSLSQAQALYEQYF	TGTGCCAGCAGTTTATCCCAGGCACAGGCCTTATACGAGCAGTACTTC
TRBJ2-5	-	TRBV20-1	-	CSASLRETQYF	TGCAGTGCTAGTCTTCGAGAGACCCAGTACTTC
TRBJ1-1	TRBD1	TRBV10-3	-	CAISEGGQLEAFF	TGTGCCATCAGTGAGGGGGGACAGCTCGAAGCTTTCTTT
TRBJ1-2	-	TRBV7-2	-	CASSLAPLNYGYTF	TGTGCCAGCAGCTTAGCGCCACTTAACTATGGCTACACCTTC
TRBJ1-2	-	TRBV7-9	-	CASSLSREDGYTF	TGTGCCAGCAGCTTAAGCAGGGAAGATGGCTACACCTTC
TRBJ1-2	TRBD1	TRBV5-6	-	CASSPGQGGYGYTF	TGTGCCAGCAGCCCCGGACAGGGGGGGTATGGCTACACCTTC
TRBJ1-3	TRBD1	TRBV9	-	CASSATGDSGNTIYF	TGTGCCAGCAGCGCCACAGGGGACTCTGGAAACACCATATATTTT
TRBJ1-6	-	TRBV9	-	CASSAGSGNSPLHF	TGTGCCAGCAGCGCGGGGAGTGGGAATTCACCCCTCCACTTT
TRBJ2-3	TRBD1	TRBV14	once	CASSRGDRWITDTQYF	TGTGCCAGCAGCCGAGGGGACAGGTGGATCACAGATACGCAGTATTTT
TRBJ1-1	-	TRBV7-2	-	CASSFRGLSTEAFF	TGTGCCAGCAGCTTCCGTGGGCTTAGCACTGAAGCTTTCTTT
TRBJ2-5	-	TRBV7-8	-	CASSPRGGGQETQYF	TGTGCCAGCAGCCCTCGGGGAGGGGGCCAAGAGACCCAGTACTTC
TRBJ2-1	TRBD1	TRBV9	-	CASSAGDRGVNEQFF	TGTGCCAGCAGCGCCGGGGACAGGGGAGTTAATGAGCAGTTCTTC
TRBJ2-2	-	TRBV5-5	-	CASSLDFRETGELFF	TGTGCCAGCAGCTTGGACTTTCGGGAAACCGGGGAGCTGTTTTTT
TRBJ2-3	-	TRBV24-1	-	CATSGQGGVTDTQYF	TGTGCCACCAGTGGGCAGGGGGGAGTCACAGATACGCAGTATTTT
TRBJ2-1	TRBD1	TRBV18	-	CASSPGQGVYEQFF	TGTGCCAGCTCACCGGGACAGGGAGTATATGAGCAGTTCTTC
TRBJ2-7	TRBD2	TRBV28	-	CASREASGGYEQYF	TGTGCCAGCCGCGAAGCTAGCGGGGGCTACGAGCAGTACTTC
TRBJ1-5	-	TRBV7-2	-	CASSLSWPNQPQHF	TGTGCCAGCAGCTTATCGTGGCCAAATCAGCCCCAGCATTTT
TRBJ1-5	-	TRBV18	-	CASSPGQSNQPQHF	TGTGCCAGCTCACCGGGACAAAGCAATCAGCCCCAGCATTTT
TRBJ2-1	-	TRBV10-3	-	CAISFSAVYNEQFF	TGTGCCATCAGCTTTAGCGCAGTCTACAATGAGCAGTTCTTC
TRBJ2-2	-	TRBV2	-	CASTRGPALTGELFF	TGTGCCAGCACCCGCGGTCCTGCTCTCACCGGGGAGCTGTTTTTT
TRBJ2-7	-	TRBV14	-	CASSQHLASEQYF	TGTGCCAGCAGCCAGCACCTAGCATCCGAGCAGTACTTC
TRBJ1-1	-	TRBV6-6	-	CASLNRDTFTEAFF	TGTGCCAGTCTCAACCGGGACACCTTCACTGAAGCTTTCTTT
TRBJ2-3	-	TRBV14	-	CASSRDTVVDTQYF	TGTGCCAGCAGCCGGGACACCGTAGTGGATACGCAGTATTTT
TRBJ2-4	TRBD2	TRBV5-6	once	CASSFRRGTYNQAKNIQYF	TGTGCCAGCAGCTTCAGGCGGGGGACGTACAATCAAGCCAAAAACATTCAGTACTTC
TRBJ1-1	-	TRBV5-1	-	CASSLWGRSNTEAFF	TGCGCCAGCAGCTTGTGGGGCAGAAGTAACACTGAAGCTTTCTTT
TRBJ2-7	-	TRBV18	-	CASSPSHSGTTYEQYF	TGTGCCAGCTCACCTTCGCACTCCGGGACAACCTACGAGCAGTACTTC
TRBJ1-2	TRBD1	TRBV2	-	CASSEPGTDNYGYTF	TGTGCCAGCAGTGAACCTGGGACAGACAACTATGGCTACACCTTC